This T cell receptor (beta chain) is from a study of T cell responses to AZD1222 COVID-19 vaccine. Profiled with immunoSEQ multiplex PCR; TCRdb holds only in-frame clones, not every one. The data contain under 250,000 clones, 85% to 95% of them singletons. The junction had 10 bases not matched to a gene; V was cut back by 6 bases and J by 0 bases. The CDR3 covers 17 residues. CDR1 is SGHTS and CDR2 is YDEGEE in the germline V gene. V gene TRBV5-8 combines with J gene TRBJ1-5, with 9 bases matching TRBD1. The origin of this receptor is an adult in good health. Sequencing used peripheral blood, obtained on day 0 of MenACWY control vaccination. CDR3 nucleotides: TGTGCCAGCACCAACTTGGGGGACAGGGCTAGCAATCAGCCCCAGCATTTT. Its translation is CASTNLGDRASNQPQHF. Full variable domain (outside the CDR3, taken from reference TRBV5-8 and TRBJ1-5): EAGVTQSPTHLIKTRGQQATLRCSPISGHTSVYWYQQALGLGLQFLLWYDEGEERNRGNFPPRFSGRQFPNYSSELNVNALELEDSALYLCASTNLGDRASNQPQHFGDGTRLSIL.